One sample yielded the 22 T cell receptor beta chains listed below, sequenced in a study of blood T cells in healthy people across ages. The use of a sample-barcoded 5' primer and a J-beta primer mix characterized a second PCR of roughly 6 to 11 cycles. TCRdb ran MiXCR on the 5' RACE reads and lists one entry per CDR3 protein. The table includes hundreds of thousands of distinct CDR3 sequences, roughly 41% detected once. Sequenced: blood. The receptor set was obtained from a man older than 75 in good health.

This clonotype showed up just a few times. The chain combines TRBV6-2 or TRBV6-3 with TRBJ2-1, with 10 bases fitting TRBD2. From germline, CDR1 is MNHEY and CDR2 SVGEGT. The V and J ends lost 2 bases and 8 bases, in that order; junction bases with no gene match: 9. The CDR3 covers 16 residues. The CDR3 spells CASSYPTLAGVYEQFF. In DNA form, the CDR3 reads TGTGCCAGCAGTTACCCTACCCTAGCGGGAGTATATGAGCAGTTCTTC.

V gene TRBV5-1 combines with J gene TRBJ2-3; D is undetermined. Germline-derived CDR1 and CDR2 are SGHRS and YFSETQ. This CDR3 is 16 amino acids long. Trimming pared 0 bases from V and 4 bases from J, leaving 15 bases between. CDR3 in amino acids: CASSLAGMGIPDTQYF. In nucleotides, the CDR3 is TGCGCCAGCAGCTTGGCGGGCATGGGGATCCCAGATACGCAGTATTTT. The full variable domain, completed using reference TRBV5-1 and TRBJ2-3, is KAGVTQTPRYLIKTRGQQVTLSCSPISGHRSVSWYQQTPGQGLQFLFEYFSETQRNKGNFPGRFSGRQFSNSRSEMNVSTLELGDSALYLCASSLAGMGIPDTQYFGPGTRLTVL.

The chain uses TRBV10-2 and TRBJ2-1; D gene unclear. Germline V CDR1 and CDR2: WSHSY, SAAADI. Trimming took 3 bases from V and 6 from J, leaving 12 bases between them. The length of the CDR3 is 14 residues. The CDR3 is CASSELGDRNEQFF. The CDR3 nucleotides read TGCGCCAGCAGTGAATTAGGAGATCGCAATGAGCAGTTCTTC.

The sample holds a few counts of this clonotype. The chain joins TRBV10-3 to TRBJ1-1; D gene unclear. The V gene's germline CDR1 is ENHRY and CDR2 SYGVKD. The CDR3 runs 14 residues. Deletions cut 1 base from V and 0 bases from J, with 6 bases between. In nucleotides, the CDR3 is TGTGCCATCAGTGAGTACGGACTGAACACTGAAGCTTTCTTT. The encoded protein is CAISEYGLNTEAFF.

The DNA for the CDR3 is TGTGCCAGCTCACCACAGGGTGGAACAGGAGAGACCCAGTACTTC. Its protein product is CASSPQGGTGETQYF. The chain uses TRBV18 and TRBJ2-5; tentatively, D is TRBD1 (5 bases). CDR1 is KGHSH and CDR2 is LQKENI in the germline V gene. Trimming took 1 base from V and 4 from J, leaving 13 bases between them. The CDR3 runs to 15 residues.

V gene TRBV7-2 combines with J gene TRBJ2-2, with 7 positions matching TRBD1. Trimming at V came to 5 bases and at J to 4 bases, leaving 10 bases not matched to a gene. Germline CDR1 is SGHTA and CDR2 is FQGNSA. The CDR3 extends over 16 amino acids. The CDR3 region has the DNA TGTGCCAGCAGCATAAGTACCGGGACAGCCACCGGGGAGCTGTTTTTT. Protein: CASSISTGTATGELFF.

CDR3 sequence reads: CASSYSGERYEQYF. In nucleotides, the CDR3 is TGTGCCAGCAGTTACTCCGGGGAACGCTACGAGCAGTACTTC. The V call is TRBV6-2 or TRBV6-3, the J call TRBJ2-7, with a possible D match to TRBD2 (5 bases). With 0 bases removed from V and 3 bases from J, the gap between germline ends came to 9 bases. CDR1 MNHEY and CDR2 SVGEGT come from the germline V gene. CDR3 size: 14 residues.

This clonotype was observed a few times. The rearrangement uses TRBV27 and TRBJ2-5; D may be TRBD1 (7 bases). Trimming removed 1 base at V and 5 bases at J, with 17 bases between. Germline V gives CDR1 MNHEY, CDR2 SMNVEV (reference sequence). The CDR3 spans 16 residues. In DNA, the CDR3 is TGTGCCAGCAGTTTATGGAGCGGAGGGGGCGAGGAGACCCAGTACTTC. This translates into CASSLWSGGGEETQYF.

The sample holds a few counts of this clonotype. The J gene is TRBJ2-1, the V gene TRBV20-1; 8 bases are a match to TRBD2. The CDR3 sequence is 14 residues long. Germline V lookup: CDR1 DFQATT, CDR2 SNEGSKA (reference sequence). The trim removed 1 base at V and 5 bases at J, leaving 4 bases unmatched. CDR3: CSARGSGGNNEQFF. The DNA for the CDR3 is TGCAGTGCTAGAGGCAGCGGGGGTAACAATGAGCAGTTCTTC.

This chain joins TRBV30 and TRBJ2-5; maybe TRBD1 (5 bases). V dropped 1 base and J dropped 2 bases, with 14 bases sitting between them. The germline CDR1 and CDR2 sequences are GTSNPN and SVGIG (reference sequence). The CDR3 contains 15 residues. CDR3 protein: CAWSGAGIGQETQYF. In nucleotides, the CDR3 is TGTGCCTGGAGTGGCGCAGGGATCGGTCAAGAGACCCAGTACTTC.

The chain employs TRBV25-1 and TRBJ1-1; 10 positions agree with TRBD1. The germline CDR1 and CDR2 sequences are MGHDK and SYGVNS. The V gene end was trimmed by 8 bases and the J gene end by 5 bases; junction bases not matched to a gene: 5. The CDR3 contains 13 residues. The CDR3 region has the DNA TGTGCCAGCGGACGACAGGGGGCGACTGAAGCTTTCTTT. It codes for CASGRQGATEAFF.

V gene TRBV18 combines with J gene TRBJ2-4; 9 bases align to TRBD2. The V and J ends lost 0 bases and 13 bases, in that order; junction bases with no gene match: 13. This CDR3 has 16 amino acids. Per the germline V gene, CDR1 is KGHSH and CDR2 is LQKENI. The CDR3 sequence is CASSPPGRGRAGEQYF. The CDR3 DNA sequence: TGTGCCAGCTCACCACCGGGCCGCGGGAGGGCCGGTGAGCAGTACTTC. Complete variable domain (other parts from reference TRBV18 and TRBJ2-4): NAGVMQNPRHLVRRRGQEARLRCSPMKGHSHVYWYRQLPEEGLKFMVYLQKENIIDESGMPKERFSAEFPKEGPSILRIQQVVRGDSAAYFCASSPPGRGRAGEQYFGAGTRLSVL.

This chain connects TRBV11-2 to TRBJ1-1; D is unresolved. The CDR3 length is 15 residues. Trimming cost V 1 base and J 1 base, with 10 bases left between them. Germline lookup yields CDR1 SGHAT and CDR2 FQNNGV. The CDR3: CASSLVRWANTEAFF. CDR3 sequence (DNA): TGTGCCAGCAGCTTAGTCCGCTGGGCGAACACTGAAGCTTTCTTT.

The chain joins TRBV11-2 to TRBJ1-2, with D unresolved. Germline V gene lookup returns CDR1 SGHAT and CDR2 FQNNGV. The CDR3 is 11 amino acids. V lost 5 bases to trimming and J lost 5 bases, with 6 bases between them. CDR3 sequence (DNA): TGTGCCAGCAGCCCGGTATATGGCTACACCTTC. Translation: CASSPVYGYTF. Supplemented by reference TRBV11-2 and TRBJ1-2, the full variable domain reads EAGVAQSPRYKIIEKRQSVAFWCNPISGHATLYWYQQILGQGPKLLIQFQNNGVVDDSQLPKDRFSAERLKGVDSTLKIQPAKLEDSAVYLCASSPVYGYTFGSGTRLTVV.

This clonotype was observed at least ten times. CDR3 region: CASSTVGGIQETQYF. DNA for the CDR3: TGTGCCAGCAGCACGGTAGGGGGGATTCAAGAGACCCAGTACTTC. V is TRBV7-2 and J is TRBJ2-5, with D tentatively TRBD1 or TRBD2 (6 bases each). The germline V gene has CDR1 SGHTA and CDR2 FQGNSA. The V and J ends lost 5 bases and 2 bases respectively, with 15 bases between them. The CDR3 totals 15 residues.

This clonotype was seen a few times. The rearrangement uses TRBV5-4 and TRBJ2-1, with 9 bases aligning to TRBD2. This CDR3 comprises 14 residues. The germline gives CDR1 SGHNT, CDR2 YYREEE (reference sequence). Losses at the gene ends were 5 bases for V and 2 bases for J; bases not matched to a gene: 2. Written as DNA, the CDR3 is TGTGCCAGCAGTAGACTAGCGGCCTACAATGAGCAGTTCTTC. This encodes CASSRLAAYNEQFF. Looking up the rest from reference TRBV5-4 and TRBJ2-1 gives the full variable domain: ETGVTQSPTHLIKTRGQQVTLRCSSQSGHNTVSWYQQALGQGPQFIFQYYREEENGRGNFPPRFSGLQFPNYSSELNVNALELDDSALYLCASSRLAAYNEQFFGPGTRLTVL.

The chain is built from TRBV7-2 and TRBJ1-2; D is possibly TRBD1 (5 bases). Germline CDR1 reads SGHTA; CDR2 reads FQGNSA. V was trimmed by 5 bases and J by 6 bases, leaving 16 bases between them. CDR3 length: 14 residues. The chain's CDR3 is CASSPAQGIDGYTF. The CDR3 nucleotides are TGTGCCAGCAGCCCCGCTCAGGGAATCGATGGCTACACCTTC.

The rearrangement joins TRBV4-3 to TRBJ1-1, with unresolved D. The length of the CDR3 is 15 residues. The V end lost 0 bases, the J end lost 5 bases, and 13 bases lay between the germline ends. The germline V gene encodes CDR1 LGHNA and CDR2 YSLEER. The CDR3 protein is CASSQDGVGGTEAFF. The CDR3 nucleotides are TGCGCCAGCAGCCAAGATGGGGTGGGTGGGACTGAAGCTTTCTTT.

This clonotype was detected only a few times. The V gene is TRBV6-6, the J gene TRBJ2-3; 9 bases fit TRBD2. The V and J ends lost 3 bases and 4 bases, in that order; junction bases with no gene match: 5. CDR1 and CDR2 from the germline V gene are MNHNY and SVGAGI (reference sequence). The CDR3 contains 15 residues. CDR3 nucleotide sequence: TGTGCCAGCAGTTATGGCGGGGGGGCCTCAGATACGCAGTATTTT. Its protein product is CASSYGGGASDTQYF.

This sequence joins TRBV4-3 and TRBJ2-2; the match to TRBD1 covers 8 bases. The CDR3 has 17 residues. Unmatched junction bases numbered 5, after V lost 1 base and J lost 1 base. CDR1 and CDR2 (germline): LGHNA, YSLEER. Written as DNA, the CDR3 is TGCGCCAGCAGCCAAGTCGGCAGGGGGCGGAACACCGGGGAGCTGTTTTTT. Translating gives CASSQVGRGRNTGELFF.

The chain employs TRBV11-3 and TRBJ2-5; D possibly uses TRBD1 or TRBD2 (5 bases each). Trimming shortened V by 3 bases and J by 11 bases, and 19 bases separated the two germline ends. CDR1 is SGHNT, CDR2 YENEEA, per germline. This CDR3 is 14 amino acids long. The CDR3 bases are TGTGCCAGCAGCTTTGCCGGGGCCGACAATGAGCAGTACTTC. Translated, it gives CASSFAGADNEQYF.

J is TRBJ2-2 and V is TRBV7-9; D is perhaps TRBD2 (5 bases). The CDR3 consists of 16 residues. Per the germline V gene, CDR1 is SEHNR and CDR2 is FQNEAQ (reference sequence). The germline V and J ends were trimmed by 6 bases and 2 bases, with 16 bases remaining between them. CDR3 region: CASSFRRGVNTGELFF. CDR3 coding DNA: TGTGCCAGCAGTTTCCGACGGGGTGTTAACACCGGGGAGCTGTTTTTT.